Each of the 2 T cell receptor beta chains below was sequenced from the same sample in a study of cytomegalovirus exposure and HLA in healthy donors. The study ran its PCR with 60 Vbeta and 13 Jbeta primers. Only in-frame clones appear in the TCRdb table, and some are missing; sequencing was by immunoSEQ multiplex PCR. Here the sample spans approximately 130,000 clones, 75% to 85% being singletons. The source material was PBMCs. Every receptor here comes from a middle-aged woman in good health and CMV-seronegative.

The chain employs TRBV6-5 and TRBJ2-5, with TRBD2 matching 7 bases. The CDR3 loop spans 14 amino acids. V lost 4 bases and J lost 8; bases outside the gene matches: 10. Per the germline V gene, CDR1 is MNHEY and CDR2 is SVGAGI. CDR3: CASSSTSVGSTQYF. Here the CDR3 DNA reads TGTGCCAGCAGTTCCACTAGCGTGGGAAGTACCCAGTACTTC.

The chain employs TRBV27 and TRBJ1-2; no firm D call. CDR3 length: 14 residues. Germline V lookup: CDR1 MNHEY, CDR2 SMNVEV (reference sequence). V lost 4 bases and J 2 bases, leaving 11 bases between the germline ends. The CDR3 sequence: CASSSGGRNYGYTF. CDR3 nucleotide sequence: TGTGCCAGCAGTTCAGGTGGTAGGAACTATGGCTACACCTTC.